This T cell receptor (beta chain) comes out of a study of shared T cell receptors in the human thymus. Per the germline V gene, CDR1 is MNHEY and CDR2 is SMNVEV (reference sequence). The CDR3 is made up of 17 amino acids. The junction had 16 bases not matched to a gene; V was cut back by 6 bases and J by 10 bases. Clones were read by immunoSEQ multiplex PCR, and TCRdb kept only the in-frame ones, dropping some. The repertoire holds 700,000 or so clones, with around 85% as singletons. The same sample was also used in a study of human thymus T cells. As reported in that work: Each of the donors was a healthy Finnish infant who was undergoing open corrective cardiac surgery for congenital heart defects. Corrective heart surgery yielded resections, and these provided the thymus tissue. Gene usage (both V and J) appeared biased in thymic and blood repertoires. Among unrelated individuals, related research reported thymic repertoires that overlapped highly.

The source is a girl under three years old with a congenital heart defect. Sequencing was done on a sample of thymocytes. The chain couples TRBV27 to TRBJ1-6; 9 nucleotides align to TRBD1. In DNA, the CDR3 is TGTGCCAGCAGAAGGGACAGGGTGGGAGTCGGAGGATCACCCCTCCACTTT. Encoded protein: CASRRDRVGVGGSPLHF.